The rows below give T cell receptor beta chains drawn from one sample of a study of metastatic and nonmetastatic thyroid tumors. TCRdb re-called clones from the PCR reads using MiXCR. Counted here are about 39,000 clones, under 20% occurring once; the ten biggest clones make up approximately 14%. The sequencing input was tumor tissue. These receptors originate from a female donor with papillary thyroid cancer or a benign thyroid nodule (not recorded which). Some clones in this sample may be carry-over from other donors' samples. Both conserved end residues are part of each CDR3. Fields, in order: clone size, J gene, V gene, D gene, CDR3 protein, CDR3 DNA. A D gene is named only where the DNA matches it firmly. Size is omitted from some rows. Given values are once, few, many or a class for expanded clones.

size: many; J: TRBJ2-1; V: TRBV12-3/TRBV12-4; D: NA; CDR3: CASSLAGGGEEQFF; DNA: TGTGCCAGCAGTTTGGCAGGGGGGGGGGAGGAGCAGTTCTTC
size: NA; J: TRBJ1-1; V: TRBV28; D: TRBD1; CDR3: CASSLSAGGEAEAFF; DNA: TGTGCCAGCAGTTTAAGCGCAGGGGGCGAAGCTGAAGCTTTCTTT
size: few; J: TRBJ1-1; V: TRBV2; D: NA; CDR3: CASRPTERTAEAFF; DNA: TGTGCCAGCAGACCCACGGAAAGAACGGCTGAAGCTTTCTTT
size: NA; J: TRBJ2-2; V: TRBV7-2; D: NA; CDR3: CANIPPGIGPGELFF; DNA: TGTGCCAACATCCCCCCAGGAATCGGGCCCGGGGAGCTGTTTTTT
size: many; J: TRBJ2-5; V: TRBV19; D: NA; CDR3: CASSLTPTGQETQYF; DNA: TGTGCCAGTAGTCTCACGCCAACAGGGCAAGAGACCCAGTACTTC
size: NA; J: TRBJ2-7; V: TRBV7-9; D: NA; CDR3: CARRSVYEQYF; DNA: TGTGCCAGAAGGTCTGTCTACGAGCAGTACTTC
size: few; J: TRBJ2-1; V: TRBV6-1; D: NA; CDR3: CESSVYEQFF; DNA: TGTGAAAGCAGTGTGTATGAGCAGTTCTTC
size: many; J: TRBJ1-1; V: TRBV7-2; D: NA; CDR3: CASTVQMNTEAFF; DNA: TGTGCCAGCACAGTACAGATGAACACTGAAGCTTTCTTT
size: many; J: TRBJ2-4; V: TRBV28; D: NA; CDR3: CASSSRQLAKNIQYF; DNA: TGTGCCAGCAGTTCGCGACAGCTAGCCAAAAACATTCAGTACTTC
size: NA; J: TRBJ2-1; V: TRBV28; D: NA; CDR3: CAISLWAAGPADEQFF; DNA: TGTGCCATCAGTTTATGGGCCGCTGGGCCGGCGGATGAGCAGTTCTTC
size: many; J: TRBJ2-3; V: TRBV24-1; D: NA; CDR3: CATARGAQDTQYF; DNA: TGTGCCACCGCTCGGGGGGCGCAGGATACGCAGTATTTT
size: NA; J: TRBJ2-7; V: TRBV5-6; D: NA; CDR3: CASSKGHEQYF; DNA: TGTGCCAGCAGCAAGGGACACGAGCAGTACTTC
size: NA; J: TRBJ2-3; V: TRBV20-1; D: NA; CDR3: CSAPNTGTDTQYF; DNA: TGCAGTGCCCCCAATACAGGCACAGATACGCAGTATTTT
size: few; J: TRBJ2-4; V: TRBV4-1; D: NA; CDR3: CASSQEGGLKNIQYF; DNA: TGCGCCAGCAGCCAAGAAGGTGGGCTGAAAAACATTCAGTACTTC
size: many; J: TRBJ2-5; V: TRBV20-1; D: TRBD2; CDR3: CSARGARLAGYQETQYF; DNA: TGCAGTGCTAGAGGGGCGCGACTAGCGGGGTACCAAGAGACCCAGTACTTC
size: NA; J: TRBJ2-1; V: TRBV7-3; D: TRBD2; CDR3: CASSTSSGRPEQFF; DNA: TGTGCCAGCAGCACCTCTAGCGGGAGGCCCGAGCAGTTCTTC
size: many; J: TRBJ2-3; V: TRBV7-6; D: TRBD2; CDR3: CASSLGASGTDTQYF; DNA: TGTGCCAGCAGCTTAGGGGCTAGCGGGACAGATACGCAGTATTTT
size: NA; J: TRBJ1-3; V: TRBV6-1; D: NA; CDR3: CASRKDRNSGNTIYF; DNA: TGTGCCAGCAGGAAAGACCGCAACTCTGGAAACACCATATATTTT
size: NA; J: TRBJ1-2; V: TRBV20-1; D: TRBD1; CDR3: CSARNSGTVYYGYTF; DNA: TGCAGTGCTAGAAACTCCGGGACAGTATACTATGGCTACACCTTC
size: many; J: TRBJ2-3; V: TRBV19; D: TRBD1; CDR3: CASSPGSGTGGRDTQYF; DNA: TGTGCCAGTAGCCCCGGGTCTGGGACAGGGGGCAGGGATACGCAGTATTTT
size: many; J: TRBJ1-1; V: TRBV20-1; D: TRBD1; CDR3: CSARDGQGATEAFF; DNA: TGCAGTGCTAGAGATGGACAGGGGGCCACTGAAGCTTTCTTT
size: few; J: TRBJ1-4; V: TRBV7-9; D: NA; CDR3: CASSLEYGGEEKLFF; DNA: TGTGCCAGCAGCTTAGAGTATGGAGGGGAAGAAAAACTGTTTTTT
size: many; J: TRBJ1-1; V: TRBV5-1; D: TRBD1; CDR3: CASSLLPTGQVRDTEAFF; DNA: TGCGCCAGCAGCCTACTCCCGACGGGACAGGTTCGGGACACTGAAGCTTTCTTT
size: many; J: TRBJ2-7; V: TRBV11-2; D: TRBD1; CDR3: CASSLGHRGAYYEQYF; DNA: TGTGCCAGCAGCTTAGGTCACAGGGGCGCCTACTACGAGCAGTACTTC
size: many; J: TRBJ2-5; V: TRBV10-3; D: TRBD1; CDR3: CAIRDRELLETQYF; DNA: TGTGCCATCAGGGACAGGGAACTTCTAGAGACCCAGTACTTC
size: many; J: TRBJ1-1; V: TRBV5-1; D: NA; CDR3: CASSLVPGDTEAFF; DNA: TGCGCCAGCAGCTTGGTGCCAGGGGACACTGAAGCTTTCTTT
size: many; J: TRBJ2-1; V: TRBV7-8; D: NA; CDR3: CASSQGGGGNEQFF; DNA: TGTGCCAGCAGCCAGGGGGGCGGGGGGAATGAGCAGTTCTTC
size: few; J: TRBJ2-3; V: TRBV19; D: TRBD2; CDR3: CASGGGPTDTQYF; DNA: TGTGCGAGTGGCGGGGGGCCCACAGATACGCAGTATTTT
size: NA; J: TRBJ1-2; V: TRBV28; D: TRBD1; CDR3: CASSSKDRGGGYTF; DNA: TGTGCCAGCAGTTCGAAGGACAGGGGAGGGGGCTACACCTTC
size: many; J: TRBJ2-1; V: TRBV20-1; D: NA; CDR3: CSARSSLDFYNEQFF; DNA: TGCAGTGCTAGATCTTCCTTGGACTTCTACAATGAGCAGTTCTTC
size: NA; J: TRBJ1-1; V: TRBV11-1; D: NA; CDR3: CASSLVTVRGVTEAFF; DNA: TGTGCCAGCAGCTTAGTGACAGTTAGGGGGGTCACTGAAGCTTTCTTT
size: NA; J: TRBJ2-1; V: TRBV2; D: TRBD2; CDR3: CASSVGGNSYNEQFF; DNA: TGTGCCAGCAGTGTGGGAGGGAACTCCTACAATGAGCAGTTCTTC
size: NA; J: TRBJ2-7; V: TRBV5-1; D: NA; CDR3: CASIRSGGGRYF; DNA: TGCGCCAGCATTCGTAGCGGTGGGGGCCGGTACTTC
size: many; J: TRBJ1-4; V: TRBV5-6; D: NA; CDR3: CASSRGLLATNEKLFF; DNA: TGTGCCAGCAGCCGAGGACTTCTTGCAACTAATGAAAAACTGTTTTTT
size: many; J: TRBJ2-7; V: TRBV6-1; D: NA; CDR3: CASSDRGRSYEQYF; DNA: TGTGCCAGCAGTGATAGGGGAAGGTCCTACGAGCAGTACTTC
size: many; J: TRBJ2-2; V: TRBV2; D: NA; CDR3: CASSRRHTNTGELFF; DNA: TGTGCCAGCTCTCGTAGGCATACAAACACCGGGGAGCTGTTTTTT
size: many; J: TRBJ1-1; V: TRBV2; D: NA; CDR3: CASRALRGVNTEAFF; DNA: TGTGCCAGCAGGGCCCTTCGAGGGGTGAACACTGAAGCTTTCTTT
size: NA; J: TRBJ2-3; V: TRBV14; D: NA; CDR3: CASSHDNVLTSTDTQYF; DNA: TGTGCCAGCAGCCATGACAACGTACTCACCAGCACAGATACGCAGTATTTT
size: many; J: TRBJ2-7; V: TRBV2; D: NA; CDR3: CASSPGWAGPEQYF; DNA: TGTGCCAGCAGCCCCGGGTGGGCTGGCCCCGAGCAGTACTTC
size: few; J: TRBJ1-1; V: TRBV4-3; D: TRBD1; CDR3: CASSQDGTGIHTEAFF; DNA: TGCGCCAGCAGCCAAGATGGGACAGGGATTCACACTGAAGCTTTCTTT
size: few; J: TRBJ2-7; V: TRBV6-2/TRBV6-3; D: NA; CDR3: CASSYVGPYEQYF; DNA: TGTGCCAGCAGTTATGTAGGGCCCTACGAGCAGTACTTC
size: once; J: TRBJ2-6; V: TRBV7-9; D: TRBD1; CDR3: CASRTGASGANVLTF; DNA: TGTGCCAGCCGGACAGGGGCATCTGGGGCCAACGTCCTGACTTTC
size: few; J: TRBJ2-1; V: TRBV27; D: NA; CDR3: CASRGGEGLYNEQFF; DNA: TGTGCCAGCCGAGGTGGAGAGGGCCTCTACAATGAGCAGTTCTTC
size: many; J: TRBJ2-4; V: TRBV6-1; D: NA; CDR3: CASRRGRGLLAKNIQYF; DNA: TGTGCCAGCAGACGCGGACGGGGTCTTCTAGCCAAAAACATTCAGTACTTC
size: NA; J: TRBJ2-6; V: TRBV4-1; D: TRBD2; CDR3: CASSRLTRGSGRGSGANVLTF; DNA: TGCGCCAGCAGCCGTCTTACTCGTGGGAGCGGGAGGGGCTCTGGGGCCAACGTCCTGACTTTC
size: many; J: TRBJ1-6; V: TRBV2; D: NA; CDR3: CASTGQSSYNSPLHF; DNA: TGTGCCAGCACTGGACAAAGCTCCTATAATTCACCCCTCCACTTT
size: many; J: TRBJ1-1; V: TRBV6-1; D: TRBD1; CDR3: CASNERTGWGTEAFF; DNA: TGTGCCAGCAACGAACGGACAGGGTGGGGCACTGAAGCTTTCTTT
size: many; J: TRBJ2-4; V: TRBV20-1; D: NA; CDR3: CSARGQPEAKNIQYF; DNA: TGCAGTGCTAGAGGACAGCCGGAAGCCAAAAACATTCAGTACTTC
size: many; J: TRBJ2-1; V: TRBV20-1; D: TRBD2; CDR3: CSAIGLAGPADSNEQFF; DNA: TGCAGTGCTATTGGCCTAGCGGGACCTGCCGATAGCAATGAGCAGTTCTTC
size: NA; J: TRBJ2-7; V: TRBV27; D: NA; CDR3: CASISKQVSSYEQYF; DNA: TGTGCCAGCATTTCGAAACAGGTGAGCTCCTACGAGCAGTACTTC
size: few; J: TRBJ2-7; V: TRBV29-1; D: TRBD1; CDR3: CSATPATGVVEQYF; DNA: TGCAGCGCTACCCCTGCCACAGGGGTGGTCGAGCAGTACTTC
size: many; J: TRBJ2-1; V: TRBV19; D: NA; CDR3: CASRPGTQSSYNEQFF; DNA: TGTGCCAGTAGACCCGGGACCCAGAGCTCCTACAATGAGCAGTTCTTC
size: many; J: TRBJ2-5; V: TRBV18; D: TRBD2; CDR3: CASSPKAGAGETQYF; DNA: TGTGCCAGCTCACCTAAAGCGGGGGCCGGGGAGACCCAGTACTTC
size: NA; J: TRBJ1-1; V: TRBV7-8; D: NA; CDR3: CASSLGVGGAGEAFF; DNA: TGTGCCAGCAGCTTAGGTGTTGGGGGGGCGGGTGAAGCTTTCTTT
size: NA; J: TRBJ2-1; V: TRBV7-2; D: NA; CDR3: CASSSPTSRGEQFF; DNA: TGTGCCAGCAGCTCCCCGACTAGTCGAGGTGAGCAGTTCTTC
size: many; J: TRBJ1-1; V: TRBV20-1; D: NA; CDR3: CSARGIDARYTEAFF; DNA: TGCAGTGCTAGGGGAATTGACGCTCGTTACACTGAAGCTTTCTTT
size: many; J: TRBJ1-2; V: TRBV7-9; D: NA; CDR3: CASSLTLGGYTF; DNA: TGTGCCAGCAGCTTAACTTTGGGAGGCTACACCTTC
size: many; J: TRBJ1-2; V: TRBV6-2/TRBV6-3; D: NA; CDR3: CASSRPLGRLGYTF; DNA: TGTGCCAGCAGCCGACCTCTGGGACGGTTGGGCTACACCTTC
size: many; J: TRBJ1-3; V: TRBV4-3; D: NA; CDR3: CASSHTIGNTIYF; DNA: TGCGCCAGCAGCCACACCATTGGAAACACCATATATTTT
size: NA; J: TRBJ2-7; V: TRBV6-1; D: NA; CDR3: CASSEGEEQYF; DNA: TGTGCCAGTAGTGAGGGCGAAGAGCAGTACTTC